This is a list of T cell receptor beta chains from one sample in a study of T-cell reconstitution after alpha-beta-depleted transplantation in children. MiXCR, applied by TCRdb to the PCR reads, yields one record per CDR3 protein. Of 900,000 or so distinct CDR3 sequences detected, around 15% appear once; the ten largest clones hold approximately 5%. The sequences come from PBMCs, mostly from graft donor cells, collected 360 days after TCRalphabeta/CD19-depleted stem cell transplant. The receptors come from a male patient under 18 who had a stem cell transplant for acute lymphoblastic leukemia, so the T cells may come from the graft donor. CDR3s leave out the opening cysteine and the closing phenylalanine or tryptophan.

len: 13
j_gene: TRBJ2-7
v_gene: TRBV5-6
CDR3aa: ASSSLATSSYEQY

len: 16
j_gene: TRBJ1-5
v_gene: TRBV11-1
CDR3aa: ASSPSPGQVYSNQPQH

len: 13
j_gene: TRBJ2-5
v_gene: TRBV12-3/TRBV12-4
CDR3aa: ASSSDLEVQETQY

len: 10
j_gene: TRBJ2-2
v_gene: TRBV12-3/TRBV12-4
CDR3aa: ASTSLSGELF

len: 11
j_gene: TRBJ1-5
v_gene: TRBV28
CDR3aa: ASTTGRYQPQH

len: 15
j_gene: TRBJ2-3
v_gene: TRBV7-2
CDR3aa: ASSTLAGGLHTDTQY

len: 14
j_gene: TRBJ2-1
v_gene: TRBV4-2
CDR3aa: ASSHALAGPYNEQF

len: 14
j_gene: TRBJ1-1
v_gene: TRBV4-1
CDR3aa: ASSQAPLDLNTEAF

len: 13
j_gene: TRBJ1-1
v_gene: TRBV7-3
CDR3aa: ASSLMSRGRGEAF

len: 10
j_gene: TRBJ2-5
v_gene: TRBV27
CDR3aa: ASSPRRGPQY

len: 12
j_gene: TRBJ2-3
v_gene: TRBV20-1
CDR3aa: SARDGSPTDTQY

len: 12
j_gene: TRBJ2-7
v_gene: TRBV20-1
CDR3aa: SAVRLAGPYEQY

len: 12
j_gene: TRBJ2-5
v_gene: TRBV27
CDR3aa: ASSYSGGVETQY

len: 16
j_gene: TRBJ2-3
v_gene: TRBV11-1
CDR3aa: ASSPSRVREWGTDTQY